This entry lists 25 T cell receptor beta chains sequenced from one sample in a study of T-cell memory formation after mild COVID-19. TCRdb processed the 5' RACE reads anew with MiXCR; each CDR3 protein has one entry. The data show about 340,000 distinct CDR3 sequences, more than 20% seen once. Sequenced input: PBMCs or a T cell subset sorted from them (not recorded which). The receptor set was obtained from a man in his late teens or twenties who had mild COVID-19 (a few samples of this study predate the infection). Cell type and time point are not known.

A few counts support this clonotype. The CDR3 sequence is CASSFGPGINEQFF. CDR3 DNA: TGTGCCAGCAGCTTCGGTCCGGGCATCAATGAGCAGTTCTTC. The V gene is TRBV5-4, the J gene TRBJ2-1; D is unclear. CDR1 and CDR2 (germline): SGHNT, YYREEE (reference sequence). The CDR3 is 14 amino acids. V dropped 2 bases and J dropped 6 bases, with 12 bases sitting between them.

The chain combines TRBV15 with TRBJ2-2, with 7 bases aligning to TRBD1. Per the germline V gene, CDR1 is LNHNV and CDR2 is YYDKDF (reference sequence). The CDR3 length is 16 residues. Trimming cost V 4 bases and J 2 bases; bases outside gene matches: 7. The CDR3 protein is CATSTRQGLNTGELFF. As DNA, the CDR3 is TGTGCCACCAGCACCAGACAGGGCCTAAACACCGGGGAGCTGTTTTTT.

This clonotype was observed a few times. The chain is built from TRBV30 and TRBJ1-1; D is ambiguous. Looked up from germline, CDR1 is GTSNPN and CDR2 is SVGIG (reference sequence). The CDR3 length is 12 residues. Trimming pared 5 bases from V and 10 bases from J, leaving 17 bases between. The CDR3 DNA sequence: TGTGCCTGGGGACTCGCAGGTCTAGGAGCTTTCTTT. Protein: CAWGLAGLGAFF.

This clonotype has ten or more counts. This chain connects TRBV12-3 or TRBV12-4 to TRBJ2-3, with 8 nucleotides matching TRBD2. V was clipped by 5 bases and J by 6 bases; unmatched bases: 7. This CDR3 is 14 amino acids long. The CDR3 DNA follows: TGTGCCAGCAGTCTACGGGGGGGGCGTGATACGCAGTATTTT. Translation gives CASSLRGGRDTQYF.

The chain recombines TRBV2 with TRBJ2-1; D possibly corresponds to TRBD2 (5 bases). The CDR3 consists of 14 residues. CDR1 is SNHLY, CDR2 FYNNEI, per germline. The V end lost 7 bases, the J end lost 3 bases, and 13 bases lay between the germline ends. For the CDR3, the DNA is TGTGCCAGCACCTGGGGTGGGAGCTACAATGAGCAGTTCTTC. It specifies CASTWGGSYNEQFF.

The chain carries TRBV7-9 and TRBJ1-3; D is unresolved. The germline V and J ends were trimmed by 2 bases and 0 bases, with 17 bases remaining between them. In germline, CDR1 is SEHNR, CDR2 FQNEAQ (reference sequence). CDR3 length equals 18 residues. Written as DNA, the CDR3 is TGTGCCAGCAGCTTACCAGCCGGGGAGGGAAGCTCTGGAAACACCATATATTTT. It specifies CASSLPAGEGSSGNTIYF.

The chain is built from TRBV11-2 and TRBJ2-7; unclear D gene. V lost 0 bases and J 2 bases, leaving 8 bases between the germline ends. Germline CDR1 SGHAT, CDR2 FQNNGV. The CDR3 is 14 amino acids. The CDR3 spells CASSLDLPTYEQYF. The CDR3, as DNA: TGTGCCAGCAGCTTAGACCTGCCGACCTACGAGCAGTACTTC.

V gene TRBV7-2 combines with J gene TRBJ1-2; TRBD1 agrees at 7 bases. There are 15 residues in the CDR3. Germline lookup yields CDR1 SGHTA and CDR2 FQGNSA. J was trimmed by 0 bases and V by 6 bases; bases with no gene match: 7. CDR3 in amino acids: CASRSFRGANYGYTF. The CDR3 nucleotides are TGTGCCAGCAGATCGTTCAGGGGGGCTAACTATGGCTACACCTTC. The whole variable domain, filled in from reference TRBV7-2 and TRBJ1-2, reads GAGVSQSPSNKVTEKGKDVELRCDPISGHTALYWYRQSLGQGLEFLIYFQGNSAPDKSGLPSDRFSAERTGGSVSTLTIQRTQQEDSAVYLCASRSFRGANYGYTFGSGTRLTVV.

This chain links TRBV29-1 with TRBJ1-1, with no clear D. V lost 7 bases and J lost 4, with 13 bases in between. The CDR3 extends over 12 amino acids. Germline V gene data show CDR1 as SQVTM and CDR2 as ANQGSEA. Written as DNA, the CDR3 is TGCAGCGCCAAGTGGGGTGGCACTGAAGCTTTCTTT. It encodes CSAKWGGTEAFF. Full variable domain (rest looked up from reference TRBV29-1 and TRBJ1-1): SAVISQKPSRDICQRGTSLTIQCQVDSQVTMMFWYRQQPGQSLTLIATANQGSEATYESGFVIDKFPISRPNLTFSTLTVSNMSPEDSSIYLCSAKWGGTEAFFGQGTRLTVV.

The table lists this clonotype with a few counts. The rearrangement joins TRBV5-1 to TRBJ1-5; 9 bases are shared with TRBD1. The CDR3 is made up of 14 amino acids. The germline gives CDR1 SGHRS, CDR2 YFSETQ. J gave up 7 bases and V 3 bases, and 5 bases lay outside the gene matches. The CDR3 DNA reads as TGCGCCAGCAGCTGGGGGACAGGGCAGCAGCCCCAGCATTTT. The encoded protein is CASSWGTGQQPQHF.

This chain uses TRBV5-1 with TRBJ2-3, with 9 bases aligning to TRBD1. The CDR3 is made up of 15 amino acids. Germline-derived CDR1 and CDR2 are SGHRS and YFSETQ. V lost 2 bases, J lost 5 bases, and 6 bases stayed unmatched. CDR3 region: CASSLYRGLEDTQYF. The CDR3 region has the DNA TGCGCCAGCAGCTTATACAGGGGGCTGGAAGATACGCAGTATTTT.

The CDR3 nucleotides read TGTGCCAGCAGCCAGGGTGGACTCAATCAGCCCCAGCATTTT. This encodes CASSQGGLNQPQHF. The genes are TRBV12-3 or TRBV12-4 and TRBJ1-5; TRBD1 might be the D (5 bases). The CDR3 sequence is 14 residues long. Trimming stripped 6 bases from V and 3 bases from J, with 12 bases between.

CDR3 amino acids: CASSLSGLGGTEAFF. As DNA, the CDR3 is TGTGCCAGCAGCTTATCAGGACTCGGCGGCACTGAAGCTTTCTTT. The chain couples TRBV7-9 to TRBJ1-1, with D uncertain. V lost 2 bases to trimming and J lost 4 bases, with 14 bases between them. CDR3 size: 15 residues. CDR1 is SEHNR and CDR2 is FQNEAQ in the germline V gene (reference sequence).

The chain couples TRBV6-2 or TRBV6-3 to TRBJ1-1; D uncertain. The ends were cut back, 2 bases at V and 9 bases at J, with 13 bases in the middle. Looked up from germline, CDR1 is MNHEY and CDR2 is SVGEGT. There are 13 residues in the CDR3. The CDR3 DNA follows: TGTGCCAGCAGTTACGGCGCAGCAGAAAAAGCTTTCTTT. Its translation is CASSYGAAEKAFF.

This rearrangement joins TRBV2 to TRBJ2-3; D not certain. CDR3 size: 15 residues. The V and J ends lost 1 base and 2 bases respectively, with 10 bases between them. Germline assignment: CDR1 SNHLY and CDR2 FYNNEI. CDR3 nucleotides: TGTGCCAGCAGTGAAGGTGTCACGCACACAGATACGCAGTATTTT. It is translated as CASSEGVTHTDTQYF.

This clonotype was counted only a few times. The CDR3 bases are TGTGCCACCAGTGATCCGGGCTCTGGGGCCAACGTCCTGACTTTC. This gives the protein CATSDPGSGANVLTF. This chain links TRBV24-1 with TRBJ2-6; no definite D call. Trimming took 3 bases from V and 0 from J, leaving 5 bases between them. The CDR3 totals 15 residues. Looked up from germline, CDR1 is KGHDR and CDR2 is SFDVKD.

The DNA for the CDR3 is TGTGCCAGCTCACCGACATTGGCGGGGAACCTGGATACGCAGTATTTT. This translates into CASSPTLAGNLDTQYF. The chain has TRBV18 and TRBJ2-3, with D possibly TRBD2 on 6 matching bases. The CDR3 extends over 16 amino acids. The ends were cut back, 3 bases at V and 6 bases at J, with 19 bases in the middle. Germline CDR1 KGHSH, CDR2 LQKENI.

The chain recombines TRBV5-1 with TRBJ2-7, with 11 bases that match TRBD1. Unmatched junction bases numbered 10, after V lost 7 bases and J lost 7 bases. The CDR3 is 14 amino acids. Germline V CDR1 and CDR2: SGHRS, YFSETQ. The CDR3 loop reads CASAPGQGVWEQYF. The CDR3 nucleotides read TGCGCCAGCGCACCGGGACAGGGGGTTTGGGAGCAGTACTTC.

V gene TRBV6-1 combines with J gene TRBJ1-3; D uncertain. This CDR3 spans 16 amino acids. Germline CDR1 and CDR2: MNHNS and SASEGT. Trimming removed 3 bases at V and 4 bases at J, with 16 bases between. CDR3 nucleotides: TGTGCCAGCAGTGATCAACGGACTCAAGCGGGAAACACCATATATTTT. Translating it yields CASSDQRTQAGNTIYF.

The rearrangement joins TRBV5-5 to TRBJ1-5; weak D call: TRBD1 (5 bases). This CDR3 spans 15 amino acids. The V end lost 1 base, the J end lost 5 bases, and 13 bases lay between the germline ends. Germline CDR1 SGHKS, CDR2 YYEKEE (reference sequence). The DNA of the CDR3 is TGTGCCAGCAGCTTGATGGGCAGGGCGGATCAGCCCCAGCATTTT. The encoded protein is CASSLMGRADQPQHF.

This clonotype has only a few counts. The V gene is TRBV7-2, the J gene TRBJ2-3; 11 positions match TRBD2. Per the germline V gene, CDR1 is SGHTA and CDR2 is FQGNSA. With 1 base clipped from V and 14 bases from J, the junction kept 8 bases outside the gene matches. The CDR3 is 14 residues long. The CDR3 DNA is TGTGCCAGCAGCTTAGTGGGTAGCGGGGGGGCTGGGTATTTT. Translation gives CASSLVGSGGAGYF.

This rearrangement joins TRBV20-1 to TRBJ1-5; D is possibly TRBD1 (5 bases). Germline V gene sequence: CDR1 DFQATT, CDR2 SNEGSKA (reference sequence). This CDR3 comprises 14 residues. With 0 bases removed from V and 5 bases from J, the gap between germline ends came to 11 bases. The CDR3 nucleotides are TGCAGTGCTAGAGACAGGGCCTCCCATCAGCCCCAGCATTTT. As protein: CSARDRASHQPQHF.

This clonotype showed up just a few times. J is TRBJ2-2 and V is TRBV7-2, with a tentative D call TRBD2 (6 bases). CDR1 and CDR2 (germline): SGHTA, FQGNSA. This CDR3 region has 14 residues. V shed 11 bases and J shed 0 bases, with 13 bases lying between them. CDR3: CARGSRANTGELFF. The CDR3 DNA sequence: TGTGCCCGGGGGAGTCGTGCGAACACCGGGGAGCTGTTTTTT.

The sample holds a few counts of this clonotype. The chain is built from TRBV4-1 and TRBJ2-2, with 8 bases identical to TRBD2. V was clipped by 8 bases and J by 6 bases; unmatched bases: 14. The CDR3 covers 16 residues. The germline V gene encodes CDR1 MGHRA and CDR2 YSYEKL. In DNA, the CDR3 is TGCGCCAGCGGAAAGGTCGGGGGGGCCTTTCCCGGGGAGCTGTTTTTT. Its protein product is CASGKVGGAFPGELFF.

This clonotype has only a few counts. A read error may account for a junction end that differs from germline. The chain recombines TRBV7-7 with TRBJ2-5; 7 bases fit TRBD1. CDR1 and CDR2 from the germline V gene are SSHAT and FNYEAQ (reference sequence). This CDR3 spans 15 amino acids. CDR3 sequence reads: CASSPRTGPQETQYF. CDR3 bases: TGTGCTAGCAGCCCCCGGACAGGCCCACAAGAGACCCAGTACTTC.